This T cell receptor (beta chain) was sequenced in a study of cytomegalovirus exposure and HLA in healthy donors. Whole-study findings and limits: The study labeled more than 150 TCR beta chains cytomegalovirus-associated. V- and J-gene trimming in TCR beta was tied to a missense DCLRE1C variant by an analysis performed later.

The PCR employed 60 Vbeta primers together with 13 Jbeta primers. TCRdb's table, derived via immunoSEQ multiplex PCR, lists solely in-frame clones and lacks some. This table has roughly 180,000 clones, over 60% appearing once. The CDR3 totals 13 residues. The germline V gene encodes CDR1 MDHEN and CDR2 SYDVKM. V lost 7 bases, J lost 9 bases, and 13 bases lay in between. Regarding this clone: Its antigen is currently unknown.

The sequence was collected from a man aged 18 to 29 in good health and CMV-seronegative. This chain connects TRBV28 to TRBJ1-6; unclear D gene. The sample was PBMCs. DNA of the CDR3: TGTGCCAGCACTTCTCCCCCGTCTTCACCCCTCCACTTT. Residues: CASTSPPSSPLHF.